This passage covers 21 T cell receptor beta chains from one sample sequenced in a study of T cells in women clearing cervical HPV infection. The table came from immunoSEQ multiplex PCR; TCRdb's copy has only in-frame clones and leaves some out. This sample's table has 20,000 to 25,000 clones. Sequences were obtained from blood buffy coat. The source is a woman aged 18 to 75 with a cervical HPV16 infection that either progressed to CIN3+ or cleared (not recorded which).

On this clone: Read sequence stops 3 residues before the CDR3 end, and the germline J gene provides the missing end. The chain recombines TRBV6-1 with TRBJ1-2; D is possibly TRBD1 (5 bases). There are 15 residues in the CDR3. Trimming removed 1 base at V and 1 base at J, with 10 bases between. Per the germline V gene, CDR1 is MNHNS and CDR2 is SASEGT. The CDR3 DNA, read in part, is TGTGCCAGCAGTGAAGTGGGGGGTTTTAACTATGGC. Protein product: CASSEVGGFNYG. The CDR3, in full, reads CASSEVGGFNYGYTF.

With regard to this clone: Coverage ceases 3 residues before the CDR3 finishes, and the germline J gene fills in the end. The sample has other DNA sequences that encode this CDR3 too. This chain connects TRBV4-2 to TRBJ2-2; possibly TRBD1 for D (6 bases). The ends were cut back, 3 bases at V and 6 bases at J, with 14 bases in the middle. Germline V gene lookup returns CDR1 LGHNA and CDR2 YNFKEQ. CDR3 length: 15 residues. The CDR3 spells CASSHLKQGSGELFF. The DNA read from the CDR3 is TGTGCCAGCAGCCACCTAAAACAGGGTTCCGGGGAG.

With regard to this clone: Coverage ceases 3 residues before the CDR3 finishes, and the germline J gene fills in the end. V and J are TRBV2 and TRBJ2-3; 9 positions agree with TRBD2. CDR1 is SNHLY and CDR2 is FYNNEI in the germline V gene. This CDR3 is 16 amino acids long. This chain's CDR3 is CASRERLAETQETQYF. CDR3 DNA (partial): TGTGCCAGCAGAGAGAGACTAGCGGAGACCCAAGAGACG.

CDR3 DNA, as far as it was read: TGCAGCGTTGAATTAACAGGGGAATATTATGGC. This encodes CSVELTGEYYG. The full CDR3 sequence reads CSVELTGEYYGYTF. This chain links TRBV29-1 with TRBJ1-2, with 7 bases fitting TRBD1. The missing CDR3 end, 3 residues past where the read stops, is filled in from the germline J gene. Germline V gene lookup returns CDR1 SQVTM and CDR2 ANQGSEA. Unmatched junction bases numbered 8, after V lost 2 bases and J lost 5 bases. The CDR3 is 14 amino acids.

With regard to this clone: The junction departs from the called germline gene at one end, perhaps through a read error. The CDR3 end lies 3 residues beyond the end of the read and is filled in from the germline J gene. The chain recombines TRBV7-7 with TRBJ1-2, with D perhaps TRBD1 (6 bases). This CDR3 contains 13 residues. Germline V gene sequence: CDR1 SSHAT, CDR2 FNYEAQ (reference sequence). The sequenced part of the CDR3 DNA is TGTGCTAGCAGCTTGTATCAGGGGTACGAC. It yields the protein CASSLYQGYD. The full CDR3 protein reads CASSLYQGYDYTF.

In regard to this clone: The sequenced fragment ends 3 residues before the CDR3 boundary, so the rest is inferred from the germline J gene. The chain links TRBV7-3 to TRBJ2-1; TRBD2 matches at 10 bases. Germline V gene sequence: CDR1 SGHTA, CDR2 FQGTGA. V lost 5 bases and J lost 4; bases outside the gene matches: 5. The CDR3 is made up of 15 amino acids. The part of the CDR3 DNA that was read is TGTGCCAGCAGCCCGCGGACTAGCGGTTACAATGAG. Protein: CASSPRTSGYNE. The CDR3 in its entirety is CASSPRTSGYNEQFF. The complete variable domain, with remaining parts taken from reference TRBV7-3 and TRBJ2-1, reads GAGVSQTPSNKVTEKGKYVELRCDPISGHTALYWYRQSLGQGPEFLIYFQGTGAADDSGLPNDRFFAVRPEGSVSTLKIQRTERGDSAVYLCASSPRTSGYNEQFFGPGTRLTVL.

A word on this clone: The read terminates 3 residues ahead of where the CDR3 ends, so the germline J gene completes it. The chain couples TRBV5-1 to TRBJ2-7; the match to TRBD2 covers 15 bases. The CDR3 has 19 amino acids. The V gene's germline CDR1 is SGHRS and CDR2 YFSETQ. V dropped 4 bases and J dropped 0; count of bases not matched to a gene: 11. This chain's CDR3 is CASSKQGLAGGTTSYEQYF. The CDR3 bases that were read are TGCGCCAGCAGCAAACAAGGACTAGCGGGAGGGACCACCTCCTACGAG.

CDR3 in amino acids: CASSDDGERVRQPQHF. CDR3 bases read: TGTGCCAGCTCAGACGACGGTGAAAGGGTACGTCAGCCC. The J gene is TRBJ1-5, the V gene TRBV18; D gene uncertain. The read ends 3 residues before the CDR3 terminus; that terminus is restored from the germline J gene. V dropped 5 bases and J dropped 6 bases, with 20 bases sitting between them. This CDR3 comprises 16 residues. Germline-derived CDR1 and CDR2 are KGHSH and LQKENI.

The sequenced CDR3 bases are TGCGCCAGCAGCTTGGGACTAGTCGGTTACAATGAG. Translated: CASSLGLVGYNE. The whole CDR3 region reads CASSLGLVGYNEQFF. V is TRBV5-1 and J is TRBJ2-1; a weak D match, TRBD2 (6 bases). With the read ending 3 residues before the CDR3 end, the germline J gene is used to fill in that end. V shed 0 bases and J shed 4 bases, with 11 bases lying between them. Germline V gene sequence: CDR1 SGHRS, CDR2 YFSETQ. The CDR3 is 15 amino acids.

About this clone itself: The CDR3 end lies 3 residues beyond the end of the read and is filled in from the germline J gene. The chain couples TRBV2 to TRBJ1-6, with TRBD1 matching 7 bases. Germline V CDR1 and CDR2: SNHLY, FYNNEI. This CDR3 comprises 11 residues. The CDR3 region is CASRTGRTLHF. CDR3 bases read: TGTGCCAGCAGGACAGGGAGGACC.

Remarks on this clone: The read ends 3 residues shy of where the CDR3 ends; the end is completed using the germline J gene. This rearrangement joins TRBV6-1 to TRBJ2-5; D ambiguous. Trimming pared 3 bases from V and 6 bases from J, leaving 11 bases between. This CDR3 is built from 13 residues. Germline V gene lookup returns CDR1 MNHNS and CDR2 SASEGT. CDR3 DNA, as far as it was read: TGTGCCAGCAGTGACCTATTAGCCCAGACC. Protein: CASSDLLAQT. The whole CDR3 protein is CASSDLLAQTQYF.

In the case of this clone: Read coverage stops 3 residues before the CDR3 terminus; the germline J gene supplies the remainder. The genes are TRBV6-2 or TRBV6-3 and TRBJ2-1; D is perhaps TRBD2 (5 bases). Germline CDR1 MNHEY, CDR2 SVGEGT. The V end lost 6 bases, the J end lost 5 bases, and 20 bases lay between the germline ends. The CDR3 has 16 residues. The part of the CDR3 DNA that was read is TGTGCCAGCAGGAACTCCCCTAGCCCCACTGACAATGAG. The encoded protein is CASRNSPSPTDNE. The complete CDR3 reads CASRNSPSPTDNEQFF.

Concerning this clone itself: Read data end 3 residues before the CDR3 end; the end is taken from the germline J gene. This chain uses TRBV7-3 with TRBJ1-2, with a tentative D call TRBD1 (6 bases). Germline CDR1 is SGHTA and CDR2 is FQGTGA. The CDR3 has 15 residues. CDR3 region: CASSPLGGRGEDYTF. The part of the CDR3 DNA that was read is TGTGCCAGCAGCCCCCTCGGGGGGCGAGGTGAAGAC.

The CDR3 DNA, read in part, is TGTGCCAGCAACGAGGGGGTGAACACTGAA. This translates into CASNEGVNTE. In full, the CDR3 is CASNEGVNTEAFF. The chain couples TRBV5-5 to TRBJ1-1; tentatively, D is TRBD1 (6 bases). The read falls 3 residues short of the CDR3 end, and the missing part is taken from the germline J gene. This CDR3 has 13 residues. In germline, CDR1 is SGHKS, CDR2 YYEKEE (reference sequence). V gave up 6 bases and J gave up 0 bases, with 9 bases separating them.

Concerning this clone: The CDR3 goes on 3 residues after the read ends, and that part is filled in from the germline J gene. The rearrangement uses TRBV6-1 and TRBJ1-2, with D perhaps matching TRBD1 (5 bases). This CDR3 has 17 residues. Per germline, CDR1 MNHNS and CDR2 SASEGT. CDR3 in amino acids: CASSEDVGGVMSDTYTF. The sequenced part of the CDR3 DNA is TGTGCCAGCAGTGAAGATGTGGGAGGGGTGATGTCGGATACC.

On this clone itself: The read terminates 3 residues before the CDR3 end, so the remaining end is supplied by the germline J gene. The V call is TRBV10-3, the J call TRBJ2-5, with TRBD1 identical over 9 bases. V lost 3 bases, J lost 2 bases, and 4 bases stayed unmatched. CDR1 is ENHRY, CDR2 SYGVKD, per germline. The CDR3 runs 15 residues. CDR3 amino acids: CAISETGQGQETQYF. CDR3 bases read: TGTGCCATCAGTGAAACAGGACAGGGGCAAGAGACC.

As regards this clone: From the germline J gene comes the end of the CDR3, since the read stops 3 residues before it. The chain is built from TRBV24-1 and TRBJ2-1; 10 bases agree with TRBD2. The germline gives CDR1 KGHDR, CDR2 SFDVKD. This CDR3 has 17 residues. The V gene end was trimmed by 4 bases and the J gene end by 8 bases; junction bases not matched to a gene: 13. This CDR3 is CATSDTTLAGVGDEQFF. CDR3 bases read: TGTGCCACCAGTGACACAACTCTAGCGGGAGTCGGTGATGAG.

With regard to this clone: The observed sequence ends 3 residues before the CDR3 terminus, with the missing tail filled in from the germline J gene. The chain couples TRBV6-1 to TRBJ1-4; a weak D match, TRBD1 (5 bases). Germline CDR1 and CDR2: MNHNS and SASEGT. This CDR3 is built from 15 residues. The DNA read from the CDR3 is TGTGCCAGCAGTGACCAGGGTTCTGGGGCCAACGTA. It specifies CASSDQGSGANV. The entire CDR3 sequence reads CASSDQGSGANVLFF.

CDR3 DNA (partial): TGTGCCAGCAGCCCGGGCGGGGGGCCCGGCTATGGC. This sequence encodes CASSPGGGPGYG. The whole CDR3 is CASSPGGGPGYGYTF. The genes are TRBV14 and TRBJ1-2, with TRBD1 as a possible D gene (6 bases). Coverage ceases 3 residues before the CDR3 finishes, and the germline J gene fills in the end. CDR3 length: 15 residues. V was clipped by 4 bases and J by 4 bases, with 16 bases between them. The V gene's germline CDR1 is SGHDN and CDR2 FVKESK.

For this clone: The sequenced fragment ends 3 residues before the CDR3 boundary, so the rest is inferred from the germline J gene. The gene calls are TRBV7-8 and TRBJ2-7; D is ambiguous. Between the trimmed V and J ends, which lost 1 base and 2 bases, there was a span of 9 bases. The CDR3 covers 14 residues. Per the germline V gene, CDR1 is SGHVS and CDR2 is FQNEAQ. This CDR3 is CASSLGRRAYEQYF. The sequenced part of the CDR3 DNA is TGTGCCAGCAGCTTAGGCAGGAGAGCCTACGAG.

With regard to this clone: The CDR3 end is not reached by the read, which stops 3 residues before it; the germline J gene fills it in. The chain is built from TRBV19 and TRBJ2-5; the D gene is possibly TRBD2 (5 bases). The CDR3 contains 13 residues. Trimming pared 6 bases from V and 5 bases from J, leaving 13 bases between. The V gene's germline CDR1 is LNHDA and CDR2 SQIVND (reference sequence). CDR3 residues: CASSLGADETQYF. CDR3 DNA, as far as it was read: TGTGCCAGTAGCCTGGGAGCGGACGAGACC.